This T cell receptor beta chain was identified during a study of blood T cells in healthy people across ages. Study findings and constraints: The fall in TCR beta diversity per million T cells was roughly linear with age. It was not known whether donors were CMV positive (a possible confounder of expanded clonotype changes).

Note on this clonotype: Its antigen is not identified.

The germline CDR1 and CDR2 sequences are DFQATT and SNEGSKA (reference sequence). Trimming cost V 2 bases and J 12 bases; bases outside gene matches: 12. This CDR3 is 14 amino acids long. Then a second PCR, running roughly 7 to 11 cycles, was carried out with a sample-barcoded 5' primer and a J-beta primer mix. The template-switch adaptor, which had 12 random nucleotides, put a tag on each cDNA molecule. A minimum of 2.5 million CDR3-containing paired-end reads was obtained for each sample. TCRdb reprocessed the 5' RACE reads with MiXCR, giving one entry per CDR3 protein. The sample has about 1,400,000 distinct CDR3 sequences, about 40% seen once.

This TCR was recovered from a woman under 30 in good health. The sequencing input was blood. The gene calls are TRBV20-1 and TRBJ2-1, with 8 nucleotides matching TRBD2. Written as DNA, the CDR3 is TGCAGTGCTAGAAATAGGGATAGCGGGAACCCGCAGTTCTTC. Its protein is CSARNRDSGNPQFF.